The TCR beta chain described here comes from a study of vaccination and CD4 T cells after COVID-19 (dated by TCRdb to between 2022 and 2023). Describing the broader study: Every convalescent patient had a positive nasal swab PCR test for SARS-CoV-2, with mild disease in several patients and severe disease in one. Post-COVID blood samples from convalescent patients were collected a median of roughly 100 days after diagnosis, with a range of roughly 35 to 180 days. Overlapping spike peptide pools from SARS-CoV-2 and from the common cold coronaviruses HCoV-NL63, HCoV-OC43 and HCoV-229E were used as culture stimuli. Participants got two doses of the Pfizer-BioNTech BNT162b2 vaccine (n=8) or two doses of the Moderna mRNA-1273 vaccine (n=2). In 10 COVID-19 convalescent patients and a handful of infection-naive healthy vaccine recipients, the spike-specific CD4+ TCR repertoire before mRNA vaccination was compared with the repertoire after mRNA vaccination. As controls, cultures received a CEFX viral epitope pool (the positive control), an HIV-1 Nef peptide pool (the negative control), or no peptide at all. Post-vaccine blood samples were taken a median of 72 days after the second vaccine dose, with a range of roughly 14 to 250 days. The convalescent cohort included six males and four females, with two Hispanic individuals, seven Caucasians, two Asians and one multiracial person.

Summary of the overall study and its limitations: Among the post-vaccine SARS-CoV-2-reactive clones in convalescent patients, a median approximately 86% showed up only after vaccination, which suggests vaccine-specific priming. An increase in the median number of SARS-CoV-2-reactive clonotypes from roughly 20 after infection to some 40 after vaccination was observed, but the change was not found to be significant. Only a relatively small number of convalescent patients were included in the study, and early timepoints following natural infection were not analyzed. Of the vaccine-specific clones found in convalescent patients, nearly all (304 of 307) were mono-reactive for SARS-CoV-2 spike instead of being cross-reactive with common cold coronaviruses.

The label giving this sample's treatment or condition can be read as: roughly nine-day PBMC culture with coronavirus spike peptide pools or control peptides (ViraFEST assay). The ViraFEST assay, used in the study, expanded antigen-specific T cells with peptide pools and then identified the expanded clonotypes through TCR sequencing. The positive SARS-CoV-2 PCR tests of the convalescent patients were dated from March to December 2020, before the Alpha, Beta and Delta variants emerged in the United States. Each well held about 2 million PBMCs cultured in IMDM containing approximately 5.3% human AB serum and approximately 9.8 IU/ml IL-2, with roughly 9.2 ug/ml peptide pools added. On days 3 and 7, half of the culture medium was replaced with fresh IL-2-containing medium. After less than 12 days of culture, CD4+ T cells were isolated by negative selection using the EasySep CD4+ T cell isolation kit. Ficoll-Paque Plus gradient centrifugation was used to isolate PBMCs from whole blood, and the isolated PBMCs were then either used fresh or cryopreserved at -140C. Each culture condition was generally run in triplicate wells.

The library was made by PCR. At the Johns Hopkins FTIC core, DNA from the cultured CD4+ T cells underwent TCR sequencing with the Oncomine TCR Beta short-read assay. The QIAamp micro DNA kit was used to extract genomic DNA from the cultured CD4+ T cells. Oncomine TCR Beta libraries from cultured CD4+ T cells were pooled with unique dual indexes and sequenced on an Illumina iSeq 100. The authors' pipeline ran thus. Non-productive sequences were removed, and CDR3s that did not start with C, did not end with F or W, or were shorter than 7 amino acids were discarded. The MANAFEST web application identified antigen-specific clonotypes by comparing peptide-stimulated wells against reference wells and other culture wells. For a clone to be called positive, the clone needed an FDR below 0.05, an odds ratio above 5, and a productive frequency above 0.1% in at least two of three replicate wells. A clonotype was classed as cross-reactive if the clonotype showed significant expansion both in SARS-CoV-2 spike wells and in at least one common cold coronavirus spike condition. Levenshtein distances (stringdist) and unrooted phylogenetic trees (ape) in R version 3.6.1 were used to assess CDR3 homology. TCRdb ran its own pipeline on the public reads, namely fastp trimming at Q25 and MiXCR clone calling, and kept in-frame beta chains. One record per CDR3 amino acid sequence lists the most common genes and DNA. What appears here as the V and J calls and clone size reflects TCRdb's work, not the paper's. This sample lists 9,000 to 15,000 distinct CDR3 sequences; about 50% were detected once. The top ten hold more than 30% of the sample.

This clonotype was seen only a few times. Which antigen it targets is not known. It has no much larger one-base neighbor in the sample; base qualities were not kept. The CDR3, from cysteine to phenylalanine, totals 13 residues. Only the CDR3 portion is preserved as DNA: 39 bases, with reading frame beginning at the first base. Via the germline V gene (reference sequence), CDR1 is MNHEY and CDR2 SMNVEV. V lost 6 bases and J lost 10 bases; the stretch between them is 13 bases long. The rearrangement combines TRBV27 with TRBJ1-6, and perhaps TRBD1 as D gene, on 5 matching bases. This clonotype was obtained from a human donor who had recovered from COVID-19. Sample: CD4+ T cells from blood, cultured in vitro. CDR3 sequence: CASSPRGGSPLHF. The sequenced DNA: TGTGCCAGCAGCCCAAGGGGAGGGTCACCCCTCCACTTT.